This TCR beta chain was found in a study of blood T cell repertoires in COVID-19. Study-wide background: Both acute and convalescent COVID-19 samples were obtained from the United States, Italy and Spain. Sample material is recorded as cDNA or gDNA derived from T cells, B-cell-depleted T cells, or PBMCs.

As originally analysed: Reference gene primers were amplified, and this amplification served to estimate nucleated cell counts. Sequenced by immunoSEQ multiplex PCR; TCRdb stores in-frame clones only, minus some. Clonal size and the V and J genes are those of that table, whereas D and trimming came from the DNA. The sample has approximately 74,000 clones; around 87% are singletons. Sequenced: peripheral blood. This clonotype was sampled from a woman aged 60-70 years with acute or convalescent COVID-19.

The CDR3 DNA reads TGTGCCAGCAGCTCGGGACAGGGGACCGGGGAGCTGTTTTTT. Encoded protein: CASSSGQGTGELFF. The chain couples TRBV5-8 to TRBJ2-2, with TRBD1 matching 10 bases. This CDR3 comprises 14 residues. V lost 3 bases, J lost 5 bases, and 1 base stayed unmatched. Looked up from germline, CDR1 is SGHTS and CDR2 is YDEGEE.